This entry lists 13 T cell receptor beta chains sequenced from one sample in a study of shared clonotypes between healthy human individuals. CD45RO-negative CD8 cells positively selected for CCR7 made up the naive population, which excluded terminally differentiated effector memory CD45RA+ cells. Produced via immunoSEQ multiplex PCR; TCRdb's table is partial and in-frame only. This table has 1.5 million to 2.5 million clones, about 95% appearing once. Sequencing was carried out using naive CD8+ T cells sorted from blood. The receptors come from a man between 18 and 29 years old in good health.

The rearrangement links TRBV4-1 to TRBJ1-2, with TRBD1 matching 8 bases. CDR3 length: 14 amino acids. Germline V gene lookup returns CDR1 MGHRA and CDR2 YSYEKL. V was pared by 5 bases and J by 8 bases, with 10 bases of the junction left unmatched. CDR3 nucleotide sequence: TGCGCCAGCAGCTCCGGGCAGACAGGGGAGGGCTACACCTTC. Its translation is CASSSGQTGEGYTF.

Only one count was recorded for this clone. V usage is TRBV19 and J usage is TRBJ1-1; TRBD1 might be the D (5 bases). Germline CDR1 reads LNHDA; CDR2 reads SQIVND (reference sequence). Trimming shortened V by 7 bases and J by 11 bases, and 14 bases separated the two germline ends. This CDR3 is built from 11 residues. This CDR3 is CASMEGIDAFF. In DNA, the CDR3 is TGTGCCAGTATGGAGGGGATAGACGCTTTCTTT.

The chain links TRBV6-5 to TRBJ2-3; D is perhaps TRBD2 (6 bases). Per the germline V gene, CDR1 is MNHEY and CDR2 is SVGAGI. V was shortened by 2 bases and J by 5 bases, with 17 bases between the two germline ends. The CDR3 extends over 16 amino acids. As DNA, the CDR3 is TGTGCCAGCAGTTACCACGGCGGGGCCGGCGGAGATACGCAGTATTTT. Translated: CASSYHGGAGGDTQYF.

This chain's CDR3 is CASSTTGFGTYEQYF. The CDR3 DNA is TGTGCCAGCAGTACGACAGGGTTTGGGACATACGAGCAGTACTTC. This rearrangement joins TRBV27 to TRBJ2-7; the match to TRBD1 covers 7 bases. CDR3 size: 15 residues. Germline lookup yields CDR1 MNHEY and CDR2 SMNVEV (reference sequence). Germline trimming cut 5 bases from V and 4 bases from J; bases unmatched to any gene: 11.

The chain carries TRBV27 and TRBJ1-6; D ambiguous. This CDR3 comprises 14 residues. From germline, CDR1 is MNHEY and CDR2 SMNVEV (reference sequence). Trimming took off 3 bases at V and 9 bases at J, with 12 bases between the two ends. In nucleotides, the CDR3 is TGTGCCAGCAGTTTTGGCGGGGTGGGTTCACCCCTCCACTTT. Translated, it gives CASSFGGVGSPLHF.

This clone was found once. In the same sample, other DNA sequences code for this CDR3. This chain joins TRBV2 and TRBJ2-7; the D is unclear. The germline V gene has CDR1 SNHLY and CDR2 FYNNEI. V lost 3 bases to trimming and J lost 2 bases, with 8 bases between them. This CDR3 is 13 amino acids long. DNA of the CDR3: TGTGCCAGCAGTGAGGGCGGTCCCTACGAGCAGTACTTC. Encoded protein: CASSEGGPYEQYF.

The V gene is TRBV14, the J gene TRBJ2-6; 8 bases agree with TRBD1. The germline V gene has CDR1 SGHDN and CDR2 FVKESK. Trimming cost V 4 bases and J 0 bases; bases outside gene matches: 2. CDR3 length: 16 amino acids. This chain's CDR3 is CASSRGQGSGANVLTF. The CDR3, as DNA: TGTGCCAGCAGCCGTGGACAGGGCTCTGGGGCCAACGTCCTGACTTTC. The full variable domain, rest sourced from reference TRBV14 and TRBJ2-6, is EAGVTQFPSHSVIEKGQTVTLRCDPISGHDNLYWYRRVMGKEIKFLLHFVKESKQDESGMPNNRFLAERTGGTYSTLKVQPAELEDSGVYFCASSRGQGSGANVLTFGAGSRLTVL.

V and J are TRBV19 and TRBJ1-2, with D tentatively TRBD1 (6 bases). V was cut by 5 bases and J by 3 bases, with 10 bases left in between. Germline loops: CDR1 LNHDA, CDR2 SQIVND (reference sequence). This CDR3 region has 13 residues. The CDR3 DNA follows: TGTGCCAGTAGTGTGGACAGTTACTATGGCTACACCTTC. Translation gives CASSVDSYYGYTF. Complete variable domain (other parts from reference TRBV19 and TRBJ1-2): DGGITQSPKYLFRKEGQNVTLSCEQNLNHDAMYWYRQDPGQGLRLIYYSQIVNDFQKGDIAEGYSVSREKKESFPLTVTSAQKNPTAFYLCASSVDSYYGYTFGSGTRLTVV.

The chain employs TRBV6-5 and TRBJ2-7; 8 positions agree with TRBD1. The germline CDR1 and CDR2 sequences are MNHEY and SVGAGI. V was pared by 7 bases and J by 5 bases, with 10 bases of the junction left unmatched. This CDR3 is 14 amino acids long. The CDR3 DNA reads as TGTGCCAGCATTAGTCCGACAGGGGAGGACGAGCAGTACTTC. As protein: CASISPTGEDEQYF.

V is TRBV11-2 and J is TRBJ2-7; D may be TRBD1 (6 bases). Between the trimmed V and J ends, which lost 3 bases and 0 bases, there was a span of 15 bases. This CDR3 is 16 amino acids long. The germline gives CDR1 SGHAT, CDR2 FQNNGV. CDR3 residues: CASSFFIQGPSYEQYF. The DNA for the CDR3 is TGTGCCAGCAGCTTTTTTATCCAGGGGCCCTCCTACGAGCAGTACTTC.

This rearrangement joins TRBV6-5 to TRBJ2-1; maybe TRBD2 (5 bases). The CDR3 is 14 amino acids. Per germline, CDR1 MNHEY and CDR2 SVGAGI. Trimming took 2 bases from V and 9 from J, leaving 14 bases between them. The CDR3 is CASSYGEGTGEQFF. CDR3 DNA: TGTGCCAGCAGTTACGGTGAGGGTACGGGTGAGCAGTTCTTC.

J is TRBJ2-6 and V is TRBV23-1; no clear D. TRBV23-1 is an ORF for which the function is uncertain. V was trimmed by 4 bases and J by 1 base, leaving 14 bases between them. The length of the CDR3 is 17 residues. CDR3 DNA: TGCGCCAGCAGTCGAATTCAACTGAAATCTGGGGCCAACGTCCTGACTTTC. It translates to CASSRIQLKSGANVLTF.

The rearrangement links TRBV30 to TRBJ2-1; D possibly corresponds to TRBD2 (6 bases). Per germline, CDR1 GTSNPN and CDR2 SVGIG (reference sequence). Trimming stripped 3 bases from V and 10 bases from J, with 16 bases between. CDR3 length: 13 residues. Written as DNA, the CDR3 is TGTGCCTGGAGCTGGGGGGTTGTTGGCGAGCAGTTCTTC. Amino acid sequence: CAWSWGVVGEQFF.